This section outlines one T cell receptor beta chain sequence together with its context. Its antigen is still unknown. This entry comes from a study of OX40 agonist ivuxolimab in advanced cancers. Study information: Patients were dosed intravenously with ivuxolimab at 0.01 to 10 mg/kg every 2 weeks. Study-wide results and limits: What antigens the expanded peripheral T cells recognized was never established.

Germline CDR1 and CDR2: MGHRA and YSYEKL. Trimming left V 3 bases short and J 1 base short, with 12 bases between. The CDR3 is made up of 15 amino acids. Clones were sequenced by immunoSEQ multiplex PCR, and TCRdb holds only the in-frame ones, with some missing. The sample lists about 65,000 clones, roughly nine tenths seen once, with 1% to 1.2% in the top ten. This TCR was sampled from an adult with an advanced solid tumor such as melanoma, head and neck, liver or kidney cancer. The chain uses TRBV4-1 and TRBJ1-1; TRBD1 might be the D (5 bases). This specimen was CD4+ or CD8+ T cells sorted from blood, taken in a trial of the OX40 agonist ivuxolimab. This CDR3 reads CASSQTGRTNTEAFF. The CDR3 nucleotides read TGCGCCAGCAGCCAGACGGGACGTACGAACACTGAAGCTTTCTTT.